These 22 T cell receptor beta chains were sequenced from one sample in a study of cytomegalovirus exposure and HLA in healthy donors. Use of 60 Vbeta and 13 Jbeta primers characterized the PCR. The table came from immunoSEQ multiplex PCR; TCRdb's copy has only in-frame clones and leaves some out. The sample records hundreds of thousands of clones, approximately 90% being singletons. Input material: PBMCs. These receptors were collected from a woman between 18 and 30 years old in good health and CMV-seronegative.

The chain couples TRBV2 to TRBJ2-7, with 7 bases that match TRBD1. Trimming removed 10 bases from V and 1 base from J; junction bases left unmatched: 1. Germline CDR1 is SNHLY and CDR2 is FYNNEI. CDR3 length: 11 residues. The CDR3 region is CATTGSYEQYF. For the CDR3, the DNA is TGTGCCACGACAGGGTCCTACGAGCAGTACTTC.

This clone has only one observation. The rearrangement links TRBV2 to TRBJ1-2; perhaps TRBD1 as D (6 bases). The germline CDR1 and CDR2 sequences are SNHLY and FYNNEI. The CDR3 is 14 amino acids. The V end was cut by 6 bases, the J end by 4 bases, with 15 bases between. As DNA, the CDR3 is TGTGCCAGCAGGGACGATAACAGGGCCTATGGCTACACCTTC. This translates into CASRDDNRAYGYTF. The full variable domain, completed using reference TRBV2 and TRBJ1-2, is EPEVTQTPSHQVTQMGQEVILRCVPISNHLYFYWYRQILGQKVEFLVSFYNNEISEKSEIFDDQFSVERPDGSNFTLKIRSTKLEDSAMYFCASRDDNRAYGYTFGSGTRLTVV.

The genes are TRBV6-5 and TRBJ1-2, with 7 bases aligning to TRBD1. This CDR3 contains 12 residues. CDR1 MNHEY and CDR2 SVGAGI come from the germline V gene. With 5 bases clipped from V and 3 bases from J, the junction kept 0 bases outside the gene matches. CDR3 amino acids: CASSTGDYGYTF. The CDR3 DNA is TGTGCCAGCAGTACAGGGGACTATGGCTACACCTTC.

The chain uses TRBV5-1 and TRBJ2-7, with no clear D. This CDR3 has 15 amino acids. V lost 6 bases and J lost 1, with 17 bases in between. Germline V CDR1 and CDR2: SGHRS, YFSETQ. CDR3 nucleotide sequence: TGCGCCAGCAAGCCCGCGTTGGCGGATTCCTACGAGCAGTACTTC. Protein sequence: CASKPALADSYEQYF.

The CDR3 DNA follows: TGTGCCACCGCTAGCGGACAAGAGACCCAGTACTTC. It yields the protein CATASGQETQYF. The chain is built from TRBV10-3 and TRBJ2-5; 7 bases are a match to TRBD2. CDR1 ENHRY and CDR2 SYGVKD come from the germline V gene. The CDR3 has 12 residues. The ends lost 10 bases at V and 2 bases at J; junction bases unmatched: 4.

V is TRBV7-9 and J is TRBJ2-3, with 7 bases lining up with TRBD2. This CDR3 has 15 amino acids. The germline V gene encodes CDR1 SEHNR and CDR2 FQNEAQ (reference sequence). Losses at the gene ends were 5 bases for V and 0 bases for J; bases not matched to a gene: 5. The CDR3 DNA is TGTGCCAGCAGCCCTAGCGGATTTAGCACAGATACGCAGTATTTT. It codes for CASSPSGFSTDTQYF.

The V gene is TRBV4-1, the J gene TRBJ1-2; 9 nucleotides line up with TRBD1. Germline-derived CDR1 and CDR2 are MGHRA and YSYEKL. V trimming: 1 base; J trimming: 2 bases; junction bases outside the gene matches: 11. The CDR3 has 18 amino acids. DNA for the CDR3: TGCGCCAGCAGCCAAGTAGGGGGAGGGACAGGGATGAACTATGGCTACACCTTC. Its translation: CASSQVGGGTGMNYGYTF.

CDR3 DNA: TGTGCCAGCAGCCGGGACAGAGCTGGAGATACGCAGTATTTT. This codes for CASSRDRAGDTQYF. The chain joins TRBV9 to TRBJ2-3, with 7 bases identical to TRBD1. V gave up 4 bases and J gave up 5 bases; unmatched junction bases: 7. This CDR3 has 14 amino acids. Germline V gene lookup returns CDR1 SGDLS and CDR2 YYNGEE. The whole variable domain, remainder taken from reference TRBV9 and TRBJ2-3, is DSGVTQTPKHLITATGQRVTLRCSPRSGDLSVYWYQQSLDQGLQFLIQYYNGEERAKGNILERFSAQQFPDLHSELNLSSLELGDSALYFCASSRDRAGDTQYFGPGTRLTVL.

The J gene is TRBJ2-5, the V gene TRBV6-1; D is uncertain. V was shortened by 6 bases and J by 7 bases, with 15 bases between the two germline ends. The length of the CDR3 is 13 residues. Looked up from germline, CDR1 is MNHNS and CDR2 is SASEGT. DNA of the CDR3: TGTGCCAGCAGGGAACGACTCCCGGGGACCCAGTACTTC. This sequence encodes CASRERLPGTQYF.

The rearrangement links TRBV9 to TRBJ1-5, with D possibly matching TRBD1 (6 bases). The CDR3 is 14 amino acids. V was shortened by 5 bases and J by 6 bases, with 15 bases between the two germline ends. Germline V lookup: CDR1 SGDLS, CDR2 YYNGEE. CDR3 protein: CASSGSGVSQPQHF. As DNA, the CDR3 is TGTGCCAGCAGTGGTTCAGGGGTGAGTCAGCCCCAGCATTTT.

The V gene is TRBV30, the J gene TRBJ2-4; 11 bases align to TRBD1. V gave up 3 bases and J gave up 6 bases; unmatched junction bases: 7. The CDR3 runs to 15 residues. Germline CDR1 reads GTSNPN; CDR2 reads SVGIG (reference sequence). This CDR3 is CAWRLGTGGRNIQYF. The CDR3 DNA is TGTGCCTGGAGGCTGGGGACAGGGGGGAGAAACATTCAGTACTTC.

Concerning this clone: At one boundary the junction diverges from the germline segment, which might be a read error. V usage is TRBV19 and J usage is TRBJ1-3; D unclear. Germline lookup yields CDR1 LNHDA and CDR2 SQIVND (reference sequence). The CDR3 contains 14 residues. CDR3 sequence (DNA): TGTGCCAGTAGTATACAGGACTCTGGAGACACCATATATTTT. Residues: CASSIQDSGDTIYF.

This chain links TRBV15 with TRBJ2-1; D gene unclear. V lost 0 bases and J 4 bases, leaving 13 bases between the germline ends. The length of the CDR3 is 16 residues. CDR1 and CDR2 from the germline V gene are LNHNV and YYDKDF (reference sequence). For the CDR3, the DNA is TGTGCCACCAGCAGAGAGGTGCGACTCGGTTACAATGAGCAGTTCTTC. Translating it yields CATSREVRLGYNEQFF.

The chain uses TRBV19 and TRBJ2-5, with TRBD2 identical over 7 bases. Germline V CDR1 and CDR2: LNHDA, SQIVND (reference sequence). This CDR3 has 14 residues. V shed 8 bases and J 5 bases; nucleotides not matched to a gene: 11. The CDR3 region is CASSRDYLLETQYF. The CDR3 DNA sequence: TGTGCCAGTTCCCGGGACTACTTACTGGAGACCCAGTACTTC.

The gene calls are TRBV14 and TRBJ1-2, with TRBD1 matching 7 bases. The CDR3 runs to 17 residues. Germline-derived CDR1 and CDR2 are SGHDN and FVKESK. With 0 bases clipped from V and 6 bases from J, the junction kept 13 bases outside the gene matches. DNA for the CDR3: TGTGCCAGCAGCCAAGATTCCCACTCTACAGGGGTTAATGGCTACACCTTC. Encoded protein: CASSQDSHSTGVNGYTF. Based on the CDR3 plus reference TRBV14 and TRBJ1-2, the full variable domain is EAGVTQFPSHSVIEKGQTVTLRCDPISGHDNLYWYRRVMGKEIKFLLHFVKESKQDESGMPNNRFLAERTGGTYSTLKVQPAELEDSGVYFCASSQDSHSTGVNGYTFGSGTRLTVV.

J is TRBJ1-4 and V is TRBV7-9; the match to TRBD1 covers 9 bases. The CDR3 consists of 15 residues. Trimming removed 5 bases from V and 6 bases from J; junction bases left unmatched: 7. In germline, CDR1 is SEHNR, CDR2 FQNEAQ (reference sequence). CDR3 nucleotide sequence: TGTGCCAGCAGCCAGGGGACAGGGTTATATGAAAAACTGTTTTTT. It yields the protein CASSQGTGLYEKLFF.

The genes are TRBV19 and TRBJ1-6; 10 nucleotides match TRBD1. V gave up 2 bases and J gave up 7 bases; unmatched junction bases: 2. This CDR3 region has 15 residues. Germline V lookup: CDR1 LNHDA, CDR2 SQIVND (reference sequence). CDR3 protein: CASSISGQGNSPLHF. The CDR3 DNA reads TGTGCCAGTAGTATATCGGGACAGGGGAATTCACCCCTCCACTTT.

V gene TRBV7-9 combines with J gene TRBJ2-3; weak D call: TRBD2 (5 bases). CDR1 is SEHNR and CDR2 is FQNEAQ in the germline V gene (reference sequence). Trimming stripped 6 bases from V and 3 bases from J, with 22 bases between. The CDR3 contains 17 residues. CDR3 amino acids: CASSRGLGFAGTDTQYF. CDR3 bases: TGTGCCAGCAGTCGCGGACTGGGCTTCGCCGGGACAGATACGCAGTATTTT.

The rearrangement links TRBV5-6 to TRBJ2-5, with a tentative D call TRBD1 (6 bases). The end of the DNA fits TRBJ2-7 better, so the J call may be wrong. CDR3 length: 15 residues. Looked up from germline, CDR1 is SGHDT and CDR2 is YYEEEE. The CDR3 bases are TGTGCCAGCAGCTTTGATGTCGGCAGGGGTAACGAGCAGTACTTC. This sequence encodes CASSFDVGRGNEQYF.

The chain couples TRBV15 to TRBJ2-7; D remains ambiguous. This CDR3 has 12 amino acids. Trimming removed 0 bases from V and 3 bases from J, with 3 bases in between. CDR1 and CDR2 from the germline V gene are LNHNV and YYDKDF (reference sequence). The DNA of the CDR3 is TGTGCCACCAGCAGAGACTACTACGAGCAGTACTTC. Translation gives CATSRDYYEQYF. Full variable domain (remainder filled in from reference TRBV15 and TRBJ2-7): DAMVIQNPRYQVTQFGKPVTLSCSQTLNHNVMYWYQQKSSQAPKLLFHYYDKDFNNEADTPDNFQSRRPNTSFCFLDIRSPGLGDTAMYLCATSRDYYEQYFGPGTRLTVT.

The chain combines TRBV5-1 with TRBJ2-1; 9 bases line up with TRBD1. V was pared by 10 bases and J by 4 bases, with 9 bases of the junction left unmatched. This CDR3 is built from 14 residues. Looked up from germline, CDR1 is SGHRS and CDR2 is YFSETQ. The CDR3 coding sequence is TGCGCCTGTGACCGGGGACAGGGTTACAATGAGCAGTTCTTC. Encoded protein: CACDRGQGYNEQFF.

This chain connects TRBV7-9 to TRBJ1-1; a weak D match, TRBD1 (6 bases). The CDR3 sequence is 19 residues long. V dropped 4 bases and J dropped 4 bases, with 28 bases sitting between them. Germline values: CDR1 SEHNR, CDR2 FQNEAQ (reference sequence). In DNA, the CDR3 is TGTGCCAGCAGCTCTCTTTCGGGGGGCGGAAGCTTTAAGGTCACTGAAGCTTTCTTT. This gives the protein CASSSLSGGGSFKVTEAFF. Combining the CDR3 with reference TRBV7-9 and TRBJ1-1 gives the whole variable domain DTGVSQNPRHKITKRGQNVTFRCDPISEHNRLYWYRQTLGQGPEFLTYFQNEAQLEKSRLLSDRFSAERPKGSFSTLEIQRTEQGDSAMYLCASSSLSGGGSFKVTEAFFGQGTRLTVV.